Presented here are 5 T cell receptor beta chains from one specimen sequenced in a study of T-cell memory formation after mild COVID-19. TCRdb ran MiXCR on the 5' RACE reads and lists one entry per CDR3 protein. The sample consists of 200,000 to 250,000 distinct CDR3 sequences, around 8.8% of them appearing once. The specimen sequenced was PBMCs or a T cell subset sorted from them (not recorded which). These receptors originate from a man between 18 and 29 years old who had mild COVID-19 (a few samples of this study predate the infection). Cell type and time point are not known.

This clonotype was observed a few times. This rearrangement joins TRBV12-3 or TRBV12-4 to TRBJ2-1; 8 bases match TRBD2. J was trimmed by 8 bases and V by 1 base; bases with no gene match: 10. CDR3 size: 16 residues. CDR3 amino acids: CASSLGTGGRLYEQFF. The CDR3 nucleotides are TGTGCCAGCAGTTTAGGGACGGGGGGGCGGCTGTATGAGCAGTTCTTC.

This clonotype was seen repeatedly, ten times or more. The chain uses TRBV20-1 and TRBJ2-1, with D perhaps matching TRBD1 (6 bases). The CDR3 consists of 15 residues. V lost 3 bases and J lost 0, with 12 bases in between. Germline V gene lookup returns CDR1 DFQATT and CDR2 SNEGSKA (reference sequence). The CDR3 DNA is TGCAGTGCTAGGGGGGCTTATTCCTCCTACAATGAGCAGTTCTTC. Protein product: CSARGAYSSYNEQFF.

In this sample, this clonotype turned up many times. The gene calls are TRBV7-2 and TRBJ2-7; D may match TRBD1 or TRBD2 (5 bases each). The CDR3 has 12 amino acids. Germline CDR1 reads SGHTA; CDR2 reads FQGNSA. Trimming stripped 2 bases from V and 6 bases from J, with 8 bases between. CDR3 protein: CASSLNGAEQYF. DNA of the CDR3: TGTGCCAGCAGCTTAAACGGGGCCGAGCAGTACTTC.

The gene calls are TRBV21-1 and TRBJ2-7; the table gives TRBD1 as D, unverified against the DNA. TRBV21-1 is flagged as a pseudogene. The CDR3 is made up of 20 amino acids. CDR3 protein: CASSKDRGGLTSRNSYEQYV. The CDR3 region has the DNA TGTGCCAGCAGCAAAGATCGGGGCGGACTGACCTCTCGTAACTCCTACGAGCAGTACGTC.

The CDR3, as DNA: TGTGCCAGCAGCGCCGGTGGGGGCGAAGATAAACTGTTTTTT. As protein: CASSAGGGEDKLFF. V gene TRBV5-4 combines with J gene TRBJ1-4; TRBD1 is a possible D gene (6 bases). The CDR3 runs 14 residues. CDR1 is SGHNT, CDR2 YYREEE, per germline (reference sequence). V was shortened by 4 bases and J by 11 bases, with 18 bases between the two germline ends. The full variable domain, in which reference TRBV5-4 and TRBJ1-4 provide the parts outside the CDR3, is ETGVTQSPTHLIKTRGQQVTLRCSSQSGHNTVSWYQQALGQGPQFIFQYYREEENGRGNFPPRFSGLQFPNYSSELNVNALELDDSALYLCASSAGGGEDKLFFGSGTQLSVL.